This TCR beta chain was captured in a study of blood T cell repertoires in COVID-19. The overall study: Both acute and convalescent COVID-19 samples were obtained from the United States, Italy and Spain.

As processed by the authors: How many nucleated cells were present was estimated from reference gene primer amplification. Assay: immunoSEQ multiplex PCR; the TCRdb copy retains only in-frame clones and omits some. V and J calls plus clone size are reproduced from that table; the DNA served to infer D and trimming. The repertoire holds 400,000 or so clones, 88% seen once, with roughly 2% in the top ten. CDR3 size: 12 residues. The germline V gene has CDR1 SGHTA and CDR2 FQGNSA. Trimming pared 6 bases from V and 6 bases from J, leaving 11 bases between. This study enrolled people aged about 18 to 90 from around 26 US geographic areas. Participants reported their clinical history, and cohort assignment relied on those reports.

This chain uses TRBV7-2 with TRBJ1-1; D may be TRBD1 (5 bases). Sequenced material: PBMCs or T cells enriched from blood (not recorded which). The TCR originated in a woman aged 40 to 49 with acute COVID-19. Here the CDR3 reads CASRRGGAEAFF. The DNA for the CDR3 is TGTGCCAGCAGGCGGGGAGGGGCTGAAGCTTTCTTT.